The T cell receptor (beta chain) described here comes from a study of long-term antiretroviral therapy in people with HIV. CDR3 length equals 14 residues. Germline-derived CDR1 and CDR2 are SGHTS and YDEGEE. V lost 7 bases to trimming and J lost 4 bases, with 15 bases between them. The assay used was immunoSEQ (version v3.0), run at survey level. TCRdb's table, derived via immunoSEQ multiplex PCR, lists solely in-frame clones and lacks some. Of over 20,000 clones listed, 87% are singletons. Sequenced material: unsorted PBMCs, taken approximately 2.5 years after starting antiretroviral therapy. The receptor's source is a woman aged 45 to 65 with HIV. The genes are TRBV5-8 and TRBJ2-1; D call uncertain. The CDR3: CASPQPSMYNEQFF. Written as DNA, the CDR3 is TGTGCCAGCCCACAGCCCTCGATGTACAATGAGCAGTTCTTC.